These T cell receptor beta chains were read from a single sample in a study of beta chain features in type 1 diabetes. Repertoires were generated with immunoSEQ multiplex PCR, while TCRdb's copy carries only in-frame clones and drops some. The data hold 110,000 or so clones, with 30% to 40% observed a single time. The sample consisted of stem cell memory CD4+ T cells from blood. Every receptor here comes from a woman under 30 in good health. Both conserved end residues are part of each CDR3. Fields, in order: clone size, V gene, D gene, J gene, CDR3 protein, CDR3 DNA. D genes are given only for firm matches. Clone size is not always given. Where it is, it says once, few, many or a class for expanded clones.

few,TRBV10-3,TRBD1,TRBJ2-7,CAISSDRGRINEQYF,TGTGCCATCAGTTCCGACAGGGGAAGGATAAACGAGCAGTACTTC
few,TRBV28,-,TRBJ1-2,CASSLLGLNYGYTF,TGTGCCAGCAGTTTACTAGGCTTGAACTATGGCTACACCTTC
-,TRBV28,-,TRBJ2-7,CASSPGQSYEQYF,TGTGCCAGCAGTCCCGGACAGTCCTACGAGCAGTACTTC
-,TRBV5-6,-,TRBJ2-2,CASSLLLTGNTGELFF,TGTGCCAGCAGCTTGCTTTTAACGGGGAACACCGGGGAGCTGTTTTTT
-,TRBV7-9,-,TRBJ2-5,CASAGAGEQETQYF,TGTGCCAGCGCCGGAGCGGGCGAACAAGAGACCCAGTACTTC
-,TRBV20-1,-,TRBJ2-5,CSARGASGYF,TGCAGTGCTAGGGGGGCTAGCGGCTACTTC
-,TRBV18,TRBD1,TRBJ1-2,CASSPRAFRGTNYGYTF,TGTGCCAGCTCACCACGGGCCTTCAGGGGGACTAACTATGGCTACACCTTC
-,TRBV6-5,-,TRBJ2-7,CASSRRGAGFDEQYF,TGTGCCAGCAGTCGCCGGGGGGCAGGGTTCGACGAGCAGTACTTC
few,TRBV6-1,-,TRBJ2-5,CASSEVGGGETQYF,TGTGCCAGCAGTGAAGTTGGGGGAGGAGAGACCCAGTACTTC
-,TRBV18,TRBD1,TRBJ2-7,CASSPGQALLHYEQYF,TGTGCCAGCTCACCGGGACAGGCTCTGCTCCACTACGAGCAGTACTTC
-,TRBV7-3,TRBD2,TRBJ2-2,CASSPISGSWNTGELFF,TGTGCCAGCAGCCCTATTAGCGGGAGTTGGAACACCGGGGAGCTGTTTTTT
few,TRBV5-1,-,TRBJ1-5,CASSLDEGWDNQPQHF,TGCGCCAGCAGCTTGGACGAGGGCTGGGACAATCAGCCCCAGCATTTT
-,TRBV28,TRBD1,TRBJ2-7,CASNRQGRTYEQYF,TGTGCCAGCAATAGACAGGGAAGGACCTACGAGCAGTACTTC
few,TRBV6-1,-,TRBJ2-1,CASSEESGTKQFF,TGTGCCAGCAGTGAAGAGAGCGGGACAAAGCAGTTCTTC
few,TRBV5-1,TRBD2,TRBJ2-1,CASSLGLAGYYNEQFF,TGCGCCAGCAGCTTAGGCCTAGCGGGATACTACAATGAGCAGTTCTTC
few,TRBV4-2,-,TRBJ2-7,CASSQDAGAPPYEQHF,TGTGCCAGCAGCCAGGACGCGGGGGCGCCTCCCTACGAGCAGCACTTC
-,TRBV2,TRBD1,TRBJ2-1,CASSEARGLNEQFF,TGTGCCAGCAGTGAAGCCAGGGGGCTCAATGAGCAGTTCTTC
-,TRBV25-1,TRBD2,TRBJ2-7,CASSWSAGTSVAYEQYF,TGTGCCAGCAGCTGGTCCGCCGGGACTAGCGTGGCCTACGAGCAGTACTTC
-,TRBV28,TRBD1,TRBJ1-5,CASSLGGRGSQPQHF,TGTGCCAGCAGTTTAGGGGGCAGGGGGAGTCAGCCCCAGCATTTT
few,TRBV15,-,TRBJ2-3,CATSRDLSRSGTDTQYF,TGTGCCACCAGCAGAGATCTGAGTAGATCTGGCACAGATACGCAGTATTTT
-,TRBV5-1,-,TRBJ2-3,CASSLVVGSTDTQYF,TGCGCCAGCAGCTTGGTGGTGGGCAGCACAGATACGCAGTATTTT
-,TRBV11-2,-,TRBJ1-5,CASTLGGGVEPQHF,TGTGCCAGCACCCTAGGGGGGGGTGTGGAGCCCCAGCATTTT
-,TRBV9,-,TRBJ2-5,CASGAGISQRETQYF,TGTGCCAGCGGAGCCGGGATATCCCAAAGGGAGACCCAGTACTTC
-,TRBV30,TRBD1,TRBJ2-7,CAWSRDRGMYEQYF,TGTGCCTGGAGTCGGGACAGGGGGATGTACGAGCAGTACTTC
once,TRBV7-9,TRBD1,TRBJ2-1,CASRLTGGYDEQFF,TGTGCCAGCAGACTGACAGGGGGGTACGATGAGCAGTTCTTC
-,TRBV9,TRBD2,TRBJ2-1,CASSSAGLAVYNEQFF,TGTGCCAGCAGCTCCGCGGGACTAGCGGTCTACAATGAGCAGTTCTTC
-,TRBV5-6,-,TRBJ1-2,CASSFPPVYGYTF,TGTGCCAGCAGCTTTCCTCCGGTCTATGGCTACACCTTC
-,TRBV27,TRBD1,TRBJ2-7,CASIPGQGIYEQYF,TGTGCCAGCATACCCGGACAGGGAATTTACGAGCAGTACTTC
-,TRBV5-6,-,TRBJ2-7,CASSLVPDLRGQYF,TGTGCCAGCAGCTTGGTACCGGATCTACGAGGGCAGTACTTC
-,TRBV7-9,-,TRBJ1-1,CASSFGQGYTEAFF,TGTGCCAGCAGCTTCGGTCAGGGGTACACTGAAGCTTTCTTT
few,TRBV2,TRBD1,TRBJ1-1,CASSFTGEGTEAFF,TGTGCCAGCAGTTTCACAGGGGAAGGGACTGAAGCTTTCTTT
few,TRBV6-6,-,TRBJ1-5,CASSYSGANQPQHF,TGTGCCAGCAGTTACTCAGGGGCGAATCAGCCCCAGCATTTT
-,TRBV28,TRBD1,TRBJ2-7,CASSPGDRRYALSYEQYF,TGTGCCAGCAGTCCCGGGGACAGGAGATACGCTCTCTCCTACGAGCAGTACTTC
-,TRBV5-1,-,TRBJ2-3,CASSPVRGSDTQYF,TGCGCCAGCAGCCCGGTCAGGGGATCGGATACGCAGTATTTT
-,TRBV2,-,TRBJ1-5,CASRQGESSNQPQHF,TGTGCCAGCAGACAGGGAGAATCCAGCAATCAGCCCCAGCATTTT
few,TRBV6-6,TRBD1,TRBJ1-4,CASRKGQGNEKLFF,TGTGCCAGCAGGAAGGGACAGGGCAATGAAAAACTGTTTTTT
-,TRBV28,-,TRBJ2-7,CASSSSFFYEQYF,TGTGCCAGCAGTAGTAGCTTCTTCTACGAGCAGTACTTC
many,TRBV29-1,-,TRBJ2-6,CSVEGGVGGANVLTF,TGCAGCGTTGAGGGGGGAGTAGGTGGGGCCAACGTCCTGACTTTC
-,TRBV7-2,-,TRBJ1-5,CASSLGTYFWSQPQHF,TGTGCCAGCAGCTTAGGGACATATTTCTGGTCTCAGCCCCAGCATTTT
-,TRBV9,TRBD2,TRBJ2-5,CASSAGGSRGETQYF,TGTGCCAGCAGCGCGGGAGGGTCCCGAGGGGAGACCCAGTACTTC
-,TRBV7-8,-,TRBJ1-3,CASSLGGNPSGNTIYF,TGTGCCAGCAGCTTAGGAGGGAATCCCTCTGGAAACACCATATATTTT
-,TRBV18,TRBD2,TRBJ2-3,CASSPLGTSGNTDTQYF,TGTGCCAGCTCACCACTAGGGACTAGCGGGAACACAGATACGCAGTATTTT
-,TRBV9,TRBD2,TRBJ2-3,CASSASGTSGRGADTQYF,TGTGCCAGCAGCGCCTCCGGGACTAGCGGGAGAGGCGCAGATACGCAGTATTTT
few,TRBV10-3,TRBD1,TRBJ2-3,CAISSDRGSDTQYF,TGTGCCATCAGCTCAGACAGGGGGTCAGATACGCAGTATTTT
-,TRBV25-1,-,TRBJ2-3,CASRGYPDTQYF,TGTGCCAGCCGAGGATACCCAGATACGCAGTATTTT
-,TRBV7-2,TRBD1,TRBJ2-7,CASSSGQGEIYEQYF,TGTGCCAGCAGCTCCGGACAGGGAGAGATCTACGAGCAGTACTTC
-,TRBV9,-,TRBJ2-7,CASSVGSRDSYEQYF,TGTGCCAGCAGCGTAGGGTCCAGGGACTCCTACGAGCAGTACTTC
-,TRBV20-1,-,TRBJ1-3,CSARDRNTIYF,TGCAGTGCTAGAGATAGAAACACCATATATTTT
-,TRBV6-5,TRBD1,TRBJ2-2,CASRTNRGNTGELFF,TGTGCCAGCAGAACAAACAGGGGGAACACCGGGGAGCTGTTTTTT
-,TRBV2,TRBD2,TRBJ2-3,CASRMTSGSIDTQYF,TGTGCCAGCAGAATGACTAGCGGGAGTATCGATACGCAGTATTTT
-,TRBV6-7,TRBD1,TRBJ1-2,CAITNRDRERRGYTF,TGTGCCATCACAAACCGGGACAGGGAGCGGCGTGGCTACACCTTC
-,TRBV30,TRBD1,TRBJ1-4,CAWRTGTGYNEKLFF,TGTGCCTGGAGGACCGGGACAGGGTATAATGAAAAACTGTTTTTT
few,TRBV5-4,-,TRBJ2-5,CASSLGQGWETQYF,TGTGCCAGCAGCTTGGGGCAGGGTTGGGAGACCCAGTACTTC
few,TRBV7-9,-,TRBJ2-1,CASSLVLSVSEPYNEQFF,TGTGCCAGCAGCTTAGTTCTCAGCGTGAGCGAACCCTACAATGAGCAGTTCTTC